The sample holds many counts of the clone carrying this TCR beta chain. Its antigen is still unknown. The germline V and J ends were trimmed by 2 bases and 7 bases, with 19 bases remaining between them. The CDR3 length is 16 residues. Germline lookup yields CDR1 SGDLS and CDR2 YYNGEE. This sample was included in a study of T-cell memory formation after mild COVID-19. Looking at the study overall: The study found TCR clusters largely donor specific. Overall study results and limits: CD4/CD8 balance held among clones contracting day 15 to 85, and later expanders leaned CD4+.

TCRdb recomputed calls from the 5' RACE reads with MiXCR, one row per CDR3 protein. Among about 340,000 distinct CDR3 sequences listed, less than 20% were seen once. The V gene is TRBV9, the J gene TRBJ2-4; maybe TRBD2 (7 bases). The sample comprised PBMCs or a T cell subset sorted from them (not recorded which). This receptor was identified in a man aged 18 to 29 who had mild COVID-19 (a few samples of this study predate the infection). Cell type and time point are not known. The CDR3 DNA follows: TGTGCCAGCAGCGTCAAGTTCGGGGGGCAGGCGAACATTCAGTACTTC. It translates to CASSVKFGGQANIQYF.